These 5 T cell receptor beta chains were all obtained from the same sample, sequenced in a study of siplizumab effects on memory and regulatory T cells (dated by TCRdb to the late 2010s). The library was generated by the immunoSEQ multiplex PCR assay. Entries here come from immuneACCESS through TCRdb and include only in-frame sequences with V and J called. Some clones fail to appear in such tables; in the studies checked, an unresolved V gene covers under half of the shortfall, and the cause of the remainder is unknown. This sample comprises some 100,000 clones, around 94% of them detected only once. The ten largest account for around 0.6% of the sample. Sequenced material: Tregs sorted from blood. The receptors were sampled from a human donor in good health.

The chain combines TRBV2 with TRBJ2-1; weak D call: TRBD2 (7 bases). CDR3 length equals 14 residues. The germline V gene has CDR1 SNHLY and CDR2 FYNNEI. The V gene lost 6 bases and the J gene lost 2 bases, with 11 bases spanning the gap. In nucleotides, the CDR3 is TGTGCCAGCAGAGGCGGGGGCCCCTACAATGAGCAGTTCTTC. It specifies CASRGGGPYNEQFF.

The chain uses TRBV30 and TRBJ2-7; 9 nucleotides align to TRBD1. Trimming took 4 bases from V and 3 from J; bases not matched to a gene: 7. Germline CDR1 GTSNPN, CDR2 SVGIG (reference sequence). The CDR3 length is 14 residues. The CDR3 bases are TGTGCCTGGACTGGGACAGGGAATTACTACGAGCAGTACTTC. As protein: CAWTGTGNYYEQYF.

The chain couples TRBV7-2 to TRBJ1-1; D not certain. CDR3 length: 11 residues. From germline, CDR1 is SGHTA and CDR2 FQGNSA. V was shortened by 5 bases and J by 10 bases, with 11 bases between the two germline ends. CDR3 residues: CASSQTLRAFF. The DNA of the CDR3 is TGTGCCAGCAGCCAGACCTTAAGAGCTTTCTTT.

The chain links TRBV15 to TRBJ2-1, with TRBD2 identical over 13 bases. From germline, CDR1 is LNHNV and CDR2 YYDKDF (reference sequence). The CDR3 consists of 17 residues. V lost 0 bases and J lost 10; bases outside the gene matches: 9. The CDR3 DNA sequence: TGTGCCACCAGCAGAGATAAGGCGGGACTAGCGGGACGGGAGCAGTTCTTC. Encoded protein: CATSRDKAGLAGREQFF.

Of note for this clone: At one of its ends the junction is not consistent with the germline gene, which may arise from a read error. V is TRBV7-3 and J is TRBJ2-3; no firm D call. This CDR3 comprises 13 residues. Germline lookup yields CDR1 SGHTA and CDR2 FQGTGA. CDR3 coding DNA: TGTGCCAGCTGCTTTGTTGGCACAGATACGCAGTATTTT. This translates into CASCFVGTDTQYF.